Listed here are 10 T cell receptor beta chains from one sample, sequenced in a study of control samples from healthy donors and cancer patients. TCRdb's copy holds only in-frame clones and misses some; the assay was immunoSEQ multiplex PCR. This sample has around 94,000 clones, with about 88% found just once. Sequencing input: blood. The receptors stem from a woman between 45 and 60 years old in good health.

V gene TRBV13 combines with J gene TRBJ2-5; 11 nucleotides align to TRBD2. Germline V CDR1 and CDR2: PRHDT, FYEKMQ (reference sequence). V shed 2 bases and J 5 bases; nucleotides not matched to a gene: 4. The CDR3 loop spans 15 amino acids. In nucleotides, the CDR3 is TGTGCCAGCAGCTTACGTAGCGGGGGGGCGGAGACCCAGTACTTC. It codes for CASSLRSGGAETQYF.

This clone appeared a single time. This chain connects TRBV2 to TRBJ2-1, with 12 bases aligning to TRBD2. J was trimmed by 6 bases and V by 4 bases; bases with no gene match: 4. The length of the CDR3 is 15 residues. CDR1 and CDR2 (germline): SNHLY, FYNNEI. The CDR3 sequence is CASSVPSGRGNEQFF. Here the CDR3 DNA reads TGTGCCAGCAGTGTCCCTAGCGGGAGGGGCAATGAGCAGTTCTTC.

V gene TRBV7-2 combines with J gene TRBJ2-1; TRBD1 agrees at 8 bases. After removal of 2 bases from V and 0 bases from J, the junction contained 3 bases not matched to a gene. CDR1 is SGHTA, CDR2 FQGNSA, per germline. This CDR3 has 16 amino acids. This chain's CDR3 is CASSLQGASSYNEQFF. CDR3 nucleotide sequence: TGTGCCAGCAGCTTACAGGGGGCCAGCTCCTACAATGAGCAGTTCTTC.

The chain is built from TRBV6-1 and TRBJ2-7; tentative D call: TRBD1 (6 bases). With 3 bases removed from V and 0 bases from J, the gap between germline ends came to 12 bases. Germline values: CDR1 MNHNS, CDR2 SASEGT. The CDR3 extends over 15 amino acids. In DNA, the CDR3 is TGTGCCAGCAGTGACAGGGGAACTATCTCCTACGAGCAGTACTTC. Translating it yields CASSDRGTISYEQYF.

The rearrangement joins TRBV7-6 to TRBJ1-3; 8 nucleotides match TRBD1. Germline CDR1 reads SGHVS; CDR2 reads FNYEAQ. This CDR3 contains 16 residues. The ends lost 2 bases at V and 2 bases at J; junction bases unmatched: 5. CDR3 loop: CASSLYSGGTGNTIYF. CDR3 DNA sequence: TGTGCCAGCAGCTTATATTCAGGGGGCACTGGAAACACCATATATTTT. Full variable domain (outside the CDR3, taken from reference TRBV7-6 and TRBJ1-3): GAGVSQSPRYKVTKRGQDVALRCDPISGHVSLYWYRQALGQGPEFLTYFNYEAQQDKSGLPNDRFSAERPEGSISTLTIQRTEQRDSAMYRCASSLYSGGTGNTIYFGEGSWLTVV.

J is TRBJ1-2 and V is TRBV5-4; D might be TRBD1 (6 bases). V lost 3 bases and J lost 5, with 14 bases in between. The germline gives CDR1 SGHNT, CDR2 YYREEE (reference sequence). The CDR3 contains 14 residues. In DNA, the CDR3 is TGTGCCAGCAGCTCCACAGGGTATGGGTATGGCTACACCTTC. Its translation: CASSSTGYGYGYTF.

The chain couples TRBV3-1 (or the pseudogene TRBV3-2) to TRBJ2-1; D gene ambiguous. V was shortened by 4 bases and J by 7 bases, with 17 bases between the two germline ends. CDR3 size: 15 residues. Germline V gene data show CDR1 as LGHDT and CDR2 as YNNKEL (reference sequence). This CDR3 is CASSRSGIERNEQFF. For the CDR3, the DNA is TGTGCCAGCAGCCGTTCTGGTATCGAGAGGAATGAGCAGTTCTTC.

The chain links TRBV19 to TRBJ2-1, with D perhaps TRBD1 (6 bases). Trimming shortened V by 3 bases and J by 6 bases, and 12 bases separated the two germline ends. Germline CDR1 is LNHDA and CDR2 is SQIVND (reference sequence). The CDR3 has 14 amino acids. The DNA for the CDR3 is TGTGCCAGTAGTATCACAGGGTCCAGCAATGAGCAGTTCTTC. This codes for CASSITGSSNEQFF.

The CDR3 region is CASSLSKLTEAFF. The CDR3 bases are TGTGCCAGCAGTTTATCCAAGCTTACTGAAGCTTTCTTT. The gene calls are TRBV12-3 or TRBV12-4 and TRBJ1-1; unclear D gene. This CDR3 comprises 13 residues. Trimming cost V 2 bases and J 5 bases, with 9 bases left between them.

This chain joins TRBV5-8 and TRBJ2-1; D is undetermined. The V gene lost 0 bases and the J gene lost 6 bases, with 10 bases spanning the gap. Per germline, CDR1 SGHTS and CDR2 YDEGEE. The CDR3 totals 14 residues. DNA for the CDR3: TGTGCCAGCAGCTTGGCACTCCTGATCAATGAGCAGTTCTTC. As protein: CASSLALLINEQFF.